Below are 26 T cell receptor beta chains sequenced from a single sample in a study of blood T cell repertoires in COVID-19. Repertoires were generated with immunoSEQ multiplex PCR, while TCRdb's copy carries only in-frame clones and drops some. The sample shows roughly 300,000 clones, 85% of them seen only once. The specimen was peripheral blood. The receptors stem from a human donor in a cohort sampled during active COVID-19.

The chain combines TRBV2 with TRBJ1-5, with 7 bases that match TRBD1. V shed 4 bases and J 5 bases; nucleotides not matched to a gene: 2. Germline assignment: CDR1 SNHLY and CDR2 FYNNEI. The CDR3 sequence is 13 residues long. The CDR3 sequence: CASSGTGYQPQHF. Written as DNA, the CDR3 is TGTGCCAGCAGTGGGACAGGCTATCAGCCCCAGCATTTT.

The V gene is TRBV7-9, the J gene TRBJ1-2; D is perhaps TRBD1 (5 bases). With 5 bases removed from V and 4 bases from J, the gap between germline ends came to 14 bases. This CDR3 has 14 amino acids. Looked up from germline, CDR1 is SEHNR and CDR2 is FQNEAQ (reference sequence). CDR3 protein: CASSQRGDTYGYTF. The CDR3 DNA reads TGTGCCAGCAGCCAAAGGGGTGACACCTATGGCTACACCTTC.

This clone was detected only a few times. The chain links TRBV11-2 to TRBJ1-1, with D perhaps TRBD1 (6 bases). The germline gives CDR1 SGHAT, CDR2 FQNNGV. With 0 bases removed from V and 3 bases from J, the gap between germline ends came to 11 bases. The CDR3 runs to 15 residues. The CDR3 reads CASSLDPTGYTEAFF. The CDR3 nucleotides are TGTGCCAGCAGCTTAGACCCAACAGGGTACACTGAAGCTTTCTTT.

The rearrangement links TRBV7-9 to TRBJ1-2, with 9 bases aligning to TRBD1. The length of the CDR3 is 15 residues. V shed 6 bases and J 2 bases; nucleotides not matched to a gene: 7. The V gene's germline CDR1 is SEHNR and CDR2 FQNEAQ (reference sequence). DNA of the CDR3: TGTGCCAGCAGTCTACCCGGGACAGGGAACTATGGCTACACCTTC. This translates into CASSLPGTGNYGYTF. Full variable domain (rest looked up from reference TRBV7-9 and TRBJ1-2): DTGVSQNPRHKITKRGQNVTFRCDPISEHNRLYWYRQTLGQGPEFLTYFQNEAQLEKSRLLSDRFSAERPKGSFSTLEIQRTEQGDSAMYLCASSLPGTGNYGYTFGSGTRLTVV.

The chain has TRBV18 and TRBJ1-1; no definite D call. The CDR3 covers 16 residues. The germline V gene encodes CDR1 KGHSH and CDR2 LQKENI. V lost 2 bases to trimming and J lost 1 base, with 14 bases between them. CDR3 protein: CASSPSLSYGNTEAFF. Written as DNA, the CDR3 is TGTGCCAGCTCACCATCTCTGAGCTACGGGAACACTGAAGCTTTCTTT.

This clone was counted once. The chain couples TRBV30 to TRBJ2-5, with 8 bases fitting TRBD2. The CDR3 consists of 12 residues. The V gene end was trimmed by 8 bases and the J gene end by 1 base; junction bases not matched to a gene: 3. Germline V CDR1 and CDR2: GTSNPN, SVGIG (reference sequence). The CDR3 DNA reads as TGTGCCCGGGGGGGCGGCCAAGAGACCCAGTACTTC. It is translated as CARGGGQETQYF.

This sequence joins TRBV9 and TRBJ1-2, with TRBD1 matching 8 bases. The CDR3 runs to 15 residues. The junction had 5 bases not matched to a gene; V was cut back by 0 bases and J by 4 bases. Per germline, CDR1 SGDLS and CDR2 YYNGEE. For the CDR3, the DNA is TGTGCCAGCAGCGTAGGCAGGGGGCCTTCCTATGGCTACACCTTC. This encodes CASSVGRGPSYGYTF.

This chain connects TRBV3-1 (or the pseudogene TRBV3-2) to TRBJ2-7, with TRBD2 matching over 7 bases. Germline CDR1 is LGHDT and CDR2 is YNNKEL (reference sequence). V lost 1 base to trimming and J lost 3 bases; unmatched junction nucleotides: 6. The CDR3 extends over 15 amino acids. CDR3 sequence: CASSQGALADYEQYF. In DNA, the CDR3 is TGTGCCAGCAGCCAAGGAGCTCTAGCGGACTACGAGCAGTACTTC.

The chain is built from TRBV5-1 and TRBJ2-5, with TRBD1 identical over 7 bases. The ends lost 3 bases at V and 4 bases at J; junction bases unmatched: 3. CDR1 and CDR2 from the germline V gene are SGHRS and YFSETQ. The CDR3 has 13 amino acids. CDR3 bases: TGCGCCAGCAGCTGGACAGGCGGAGAGACCCAGTACTTC. It encodes CASSWTGGETQYF.

This clone was recorded only once. This chain uses TRBV5-8 with TRBJ1-1; the D is unclear. Trimming took 0 bases from V and 0 from J, leaving 9 bases between them. From germline, CDR1 is SGHTS and CDR2 YDEGEE. The CDR3 is 15 residues long. The CDR3 bases are TGTGCCAGCAGCTTGGGCAGGCCTATGAACACTGAAGCTTTCTTT. As protein: CASSLGRPMNTEAFF. Full variable domain (remainder filled in from reference TRBV5-8 and TRBJ1-1): EAGVTQSPTHLIKTRGQQATLRCSPISGHTSVYWYQQALGLGLQFLLWYDEGEERNRGNFPPRFSGRQFPNYSSELNVNALELEDSALYLCASSLGRPMNTEAFFGQGTRLTVV.

This rearrangement joins TRBV5-5 to TRBJ1-2; D uncertain. Germline loops: CDR1 SGHKS, CDR2 YYEKEE (reference sequence). This CDR3 spans 15 amino acids. Trimming stripped 5 bases from V and 7 bases from J, with 21 bases between. DNA for the CDR3: TGTGCCAGCAGTACGCATGACAAGCCGGTCGGTGGCTACACCTTC. Its protein product is CASSTHDKPVGGYTF.

This chain uses TRBV7-3 with TRBJ2-5; the match to TRBD2 covers 10 bases. The CDR3 length is 14 residues. From germline, CDR1 is SGHTA and CDR2 FQGTGA. With V trimmed by 5 bases and J by 5 bases, 5 bases remained unmatched. The CDR3: CASSRSGGAETQYF. The CDR3 DNA reads as TGTGCCAGCAGCAGAAGCGGGGGGGCGGAGACCCAGTACTTC.

J is TRBJ1-1 and V is TRBV6-5, with D tentatively TRBD1 (6 bases). The CDR3 is made up of 15 amino acids. CDR1 and CDR2 from the germline V gene are MNHEY and SVGAGI. V dropped 0 bases and J dropped 4 bases, with 12 bases sitting between them. Written as DNA, the CDR3 is TGTGCCAGCAGTTACTCGGGGGCAGGAGGCACTGAAGCTTTCTTT. It specifies CASSYSGAGGTEAFF.

This chain joins TRBV18 and TRBJ1-6; 7 bases agree with TRBD1. The CDR3 loop spans 18 amino acids. Germline V CDR1 and CDR2: KGHSH, LQKENI. V was clipped by 4 bases and J by 0 bases; unmatched bases: 9. The CDR3 loop is CASSLNRGGSSYNSPLHF. In DNA form, the CDR3 reads TGTGCCAGCTCACTTAACAGGGGCGGAAGCTCCTATAATTCACCCCTCCACTTT.

This clone was seen just once. The chain couples TRBV9 to TRBJ1-1; D is possibly TRBD1 (5 bases). The CDR3 consists of 13 residues. The germline V and J ends were trimmed by 4 bases and 5 bases, with 12 bases remaining between them. CDR1 and CDR2 from the germline V gene are SGDLS and YYNGEE. In DNA, the CDR3 is TGTGCCAGCAGCTTCGTGCAGGGTACTGAAGCTTTCTTT. The encoded protein is CASSFVQGTEAFF. Together with reference TRBV9 and TRBJ1-1, the CDR3 gives the full variable domain: DSGVTQTPKHLITATGQRVTLRCSPRSGDLSVYWYQQSLDQGLQFLIQYYNGEERAKGNILERFSAQQFPDLHSELNLSSLELGDSALYFCASSFVQGTEAFFGQGTRLTVV.

J is TRBJ1-1 and V is TRBV14, with D hard to call. Germline CDR1 reads SGHDN; CDR2 reads FVKESK. Deletions cut 1 base from V and 5 bases from J, with 5 bases between. The CDR3 consists of 12 residues. CDR3 sequence reads: CASSQGGTEAFF. In DNA form, the CDR3 reads TGTGCCAGCAGCCAAGGAGGGACTGAAGCTTTCTTT.

This chain links TRBV10-3 with TRBJ1-4; possibly TRBD1 for D (5 bases). CDR3 size: 13 residues. Looked up from germline, CDR1 is ENHRY and CDR2 is SYGVKD. Trimming pared 11 bases from V and 6 bases from J, leaving 16 bases between. The CDR3 loop is CASTRGPDEKLFF. CDR3 nucleotides: TGTGCCTCTACGCGGGGACCGGATGAAAAACTGTTTTTT.

The chain recombines TRBV6-5 with TRBJ2-7; 7 bases map to TRBD1. The CDR3 contains 15 residues. Unmatched junction bases numbered 13, after V lost 8 bases and J lost 3 bases. Germline V gives CDR1 MNHEY, CDR2 SVGAGI. CDR3 coding DNA: TGTGCCAGCGGATCCATCCGGGACAGTCTCTACGAGCAGTACTTC. Its protein product is CASGSIRDSLYEQYF.

The chain combines TRBV3-1 (or the pseudogene TRBV3-2) with TRBJ1-1; TRBD1 matches at 7 bases. This CDR3 has 14 amino acids. V was clipped by 4 bases and J by 4 bases; unmatched bases: 6. Germline lookup yields CDR1 LGHDT and CDR2 YNNKEL (reference sequence). The CDR3 here is CASSRKGAVTEAFF. Here the CDR3 DNA reads TGTGCCAGCAGCCGAAAGGGGGCTGTCACTGAAGCTTTCTTT.

The chain joins TRBV18 to TRBJ1-1, with D possibly being TRBD1 (6 bases). Germline CDR1 reads KGHSH; CDR2 reads LQKENI. The V and J ends lost 3 bases and 8 bases respectively, with 13 bases between them. The CDR3 length is 13 residues. CDR3 loop: CASSPEGTKEAFF. In DNA, the CDR3 is TGTGCCAGCTCACCTGAAGGGACAAAAGAAGCTTTCTTT.

J is TRBJ2-3 and V is TRBV7-2; 9 positions agree with TRBD2. CDR1 and CDR2 (germline): SGHTA, FQGNSA. There are 16 residues in the CDR3. V trimming: 1 base; J trimming: 8 bases; junction bases outside the gene matches: 10. CDR3 in DNA: TGTGCCAGCAGCTTAGATTCGGCGGGGGGGCCCCTTACGCAGTATTTT. It specifies CASSLDSAGGPLTQYF.

The CDR3 DNA follows: TGTGCCAGCAGCAAAAACGGGATCTTATATGGCTACACCTTC. Translated, it gives CASSKNGILYGYTF. The J gene is TRBJ1-2, the V gene TRBV5-6; no definite D call. The CDR3 runs to 14 residues. Trimming stripped 4 bases from V and 5 bases from J, with 15 bases between. CDR1 and CDR2 from the germline V gene are SGHDT and YYEEEE.

The V call is TRBV2, the J call TRBJ1-2; D ambiguous. Deletions cut 1 base from V and 4 bases from J, with 13 bases between. CDR3 length equals 15 residues. Germline lookup yields CDR1 SNHLY and CDR2 FYNNEI. The CDR3 reads CASSEVFVVRYGYTF. The CDR3 DNA sequence: TGTGCCAGCAGTGAAGTTTTCGTAGTTCGCTATGGCTACACCTTC.

This rearrangement joins TRBV7-2 to TRBJ2-3, with D hard to call. V lost 5 bases and J lost 6, with 9 bases in between. The CDR3 is made up of 12 amino acids. Germline CDR1 SGHTA, CDR2 FQGNSA. The CDR3 here is CASSPRADTQYF. In DNA, the CDR3 is TGTGCCAGCAGCCCGAGAGCGGATACGCAGTATTTT.

V and J are TRBV10-1 and TRBJ1-5, with D perhaps matching TRBD1 (5 bases). The V end was cut by 7 bases, the J end by 5 bases, with 9 bases between. CDR1 is WNHNN and CDR2 is SYGVQD in the germline V gene (reference sequence). The CDR3 covers 12 residues. The chain's CDR3 is CASNAGHQPQHF. The DNA of the CDR3 is TGCGCCAGCAATGCGGGGCATCAGCCCCAGCATTTT.

The gene calls are TRBV12-5 and TRBJ2-3; tentative D call: TRBD1 (5 bases). Germline CDR1 is LGHNT and CDR2 is FRNRAP. Trimming took 7 bases from V and 3 from J, leaving 11 bases between them. This CDR3 spans 13 amino acids. CDR3 nucleotide sequence: TGTGCTAGTGTCAAAGGGGTTACAGATACGCAGTATTTT. It translates to CASVKGVTDTQYF.